Listed below are T cell receptor beta chains from one sample, sequenced in a study of blood T cell repertoires in COVID-19. Sequencing used immunoSEQ multiplex PCR; TCRdb keeps in-frame clones, though not all of them. The sample has tens of thousands of clones, approximately 85% seen once; the top ten hold 27%. Sequencing was done on a sample of peripheral blood. These receptor sequences come from a human donor in a cohort sampled during active COVID-19. The CDR3 runs from the conserved cysteine through the conserved F or W. Each record gives: CDR3 length, clone size, J gene, V gene, D gene, CDR3 protein, CDR3 DNA. A D gene is named only where the DNA matches it firmly. Size is stated for part of the rows, as once, few or many counts, or as a class when the clone is expanded.

CDR3 length: 15; clone size: NA; J gene: TRBJ1-5; V gene: TRBV6-1; D gene: NA; CDR3 protein: CASSEGIDSNQPQHF; CDR3 DNA: TGTGCCAGCAGTGAAGGTATAGATAGCAATCAGCCCCAGCATTTT
CDR3 length: 19; clone size: NA; J gene: TRBJ2-1; V gene: TRBV7-8; D gene: TRBD2; CDR3 protein: CASSLEGLAGDSSYNEQFF; CDR3 DNA: TGTGCCAGCAGTTTAGAGGGACTAGCGGGGGATAGCTCCTACAATGAGCAGTTCTTC
CDR3 length: 15; clone size: NA; J gene: TRBJ1-2; V gene: TRBV6-5; D gene: TRBD1; CDR3 protein: CASSYNGAGGDGYTF; CDR3 DNA: TGTGCCAGCAGTTACAATGGGGCAGGGGGCGATGGCTACACCTTC
CDR3 length: 15; clone size: NA; J gene: TRBJ2-3; V gene: TRBV27; D gene: NA; CDR3 protein: CASSYGAHSTDTQYF; CDR3 DNA: TGTGCCAGCAGTTATGGGGCCCATAGCACAGATACGCAGTATTTT
CDR3 length: 18; clone size: NA; J gene: TRBJ2-2; V gene: TRBV4-1; D gene: TRBD1; CDR3 protein: CASSQDVSGTDITGELFF; CDR3 DNA: TGCGCCAGCAGCCAAGATGTTTCAGGGACAGATATCACCGGGGAGCTGTTTTTT
CDR3 length: 16; clone size: once; J gene: TRBJ2-1; V gene: TRBV2; D gene: TRBD2; CDR3 protein: CASSEARGDSYNEQFF; CDR3 DNA: TGTGCCAGCAGTGAAGCGCGGGGGGACTCCTACAATGAGCAGTTCTTC
CDR3 length: 13; clone size: NA; J gene: TRBJ1-1; V gene: TRBV5-1; D gene: NA; CDR3 protein: CASSSQENTEAFF; CDR3 DNA: TGCGCCAGCAGCTCACAGGAGAACACTGAAGCTTTCTTT
CDR3 length: 15; clone size: NA; J gene: TRBJ2-1; V gene: TRBV5-6; D gene: TRBD1; CDR3 protein: CASSSDGTGLDEQFF; CDR3 DNA: TGTGCCAGCAGCTCGGACGGGACAGGGCTTGATGAGCAGTTCTTC
CDR3 length: 15; clone size: NA; J gene: TRBJ2-5; V gene: TRBV4-1; D gene: TRBD1; CDR3 protein: CASSHRDRGSETQYF; CDR3 DNA: TGCGCCAGCAGCCACCGGGACAGGGGCAGTGAGACCCAGTACTTC
CDR3 length: 13; clone size: NA; J gene: TRBJ2-7; V gene: TRBV7-3; D gene: NA; CDR3 protein: CASSLGPYYEQYF; CDR3 DNA: TGTGCCAGCAGCTTAGGGCCTTACTACGAGCAGTACTTC
CDR3 length: 15; clone size: NA; J gene: TRBJ2-2; V gene: TRBV5-4; D gene: TRBD1; CDR3 protein: CASSRGTGGTGELFF; CDR3 DNA: TGTGCCAGCAGCCGTGGGACAGGGGGCACCGGGGAGCTGTTTTTT
CDR3 length: 14; clone size: NA; J gene: TRBJ1-2; V gene: TRBV9; D gene: NA; CDR3 protein: CASYDSLTNYGYTF; CDR3 DNA: TGTGCCAGCTACGACAGCCTGACTAACTATGGCTACACCTTC
CDR3 length: 14; clone size: NA; J gene: TRBJ1-1; V gene: TRBV2; D gene: NA; CDR3 protein: CASKREGTSTEAFF; CDR3 DNA: TGTGCCAGCAAACGGGAGGGGACGAGCACTGAAGCTTTCTTT
CDR3 length: 15; clone size: NA; J gene: TRBJ2-7; V gene: TRBV14; D gene: TRBD2; CDR3 protein: CASSIASGATYEQYF; CDR3 DNA: TGTGCCAGCAGCATTGCTAGCGGGGCGACCTACGAGCAGTACTTC
CDR3 length: 13; clone size: few; J gene: TRBJ1-5; V gene: TRBV7-8; D gene: NA; CDR3 protein: CASSSLGGQPQHF; CDR3 DNA: TGTGCCAGCAGCTCCCTAGGGGGACAGCCCCAGCATTTT
CDR3 length: 11; clone size: NA; J gene: TRBJ2-3; V gene: TRBV24-1; D gene: NA; CDR3 protein: CATAELDTQYF; CDR3 DNA: TGTGCCACCGCCGAGTTAGATACGCAGTATTTT
CDR3 length: 15; clone size: NA; J gene: TRBJ2-7; V gene: TRBV5-1; D gene: TRBD1; CDR3 protein: CASSRIGQGWYEQYF; CDR3 DNA: TGCGCCAGCAGCCGGATCGGACAGGGGTGGTACGAGCAGTACTTC
CDR3 length: 14; clone size: once; J gene: TRBJ1-5; V gene: TRBV19; D gene: TRBD1; CDR3 protein: CASSHRQGGQPQHF; CDR3 DNA: TGTGCCAGTAGTCACCGACAGGGAGGCCAGCCCCAGCATTTT
CDR3 length: 13; clone size: NA; J gene: TRBJ2-4; V gene: TRBV6-5; D gene: NA; CDR3 protein: CASKGSGGNIQYF; CDR3 DNA: TGTGCCAGCAAGGGGTCCGGGGGAAACATTCAGTACTTC
CDR3 length: 15; clone size: NA; J gene: TRBJ1-2; V gene: TRBV6-1; D gene: NA; CDR3 protein: CASSDADRTNYGYTF; CDR3 DNA: TGTGCCAGCAGTGACGCTGACAGGACTAACTATGGCTACACCTTC
CDR3 length: 14; clone size: NA; J gene: TRBJ2-7; V gene: TRBV19; D gene: NA; CDR3 protein: CASSSGALTHEQYF; CDR3 DNA: TGTGCCAGTAGTTCAGGGGCGCTTACCCACGAGCAGTACTTC
CDR3 length: 13; clone size: NA; J gene: TRBJ2-3; V gene: TRBV7-2; D gene: TRBD2; CDR3 protein: CASSRDYTDTQYF; CDR3 DNA: TGTGCCAGCAGCCGGGACTACACAGATACGCAGTATTTT
CDR3 length: 15; clone size: NA; J gene: TRBJ1-6; V gene: TRBV19; D gene: TRBD1; CDR3 protein: CASSTSGTGDSPLHF; CDR3 DNA: TGTGCCAGTAGTACCTCTGGGACAGGGGACTCACCCCTCCACTTT
CDR3 length: 14; clone size: NA; J gene: TRBJ2-7; V gene: TRBV5-6; D gene: TRBD1; CDR3 protein: CASSSRRGLGEQYF; CDR3 DNA: TGTGCCAGCAGCTCTCGCAGGGGGCTGGGCGAGCAGTACTTC
CDR3 length: 15; clone size: NA; J gene: TRBJ1-2; V gene: TRBV3-1/TRBV3-2; D gene: NA; CDR3 protein: CASSQELTGRGGYTF; CDR3 DNA: TGTGCCAGCAGCCAAGAACTAACAGGACGTGGAGGCTACACCTTC
CDR3 length: 18; clone size: NA; J gene: TRBJ2-7; V gene: TRBV7-9; D gene: TRBD2; CDR3 protein: CASSSNSLGGGPSYEQYF; CDR3 DNA: TGTGCCAGCAGCTCCAATAGCCTGGGGGGGGGTCCTTCTTACGAGCAGTACTTC
CDR3 length: 15; clone size: NA; J gene: TRBJ2-2; V gene: TRBV7-2; D gene: NA; CDR3 protein: CASSQGQTNTGELFF; CDR3 DNA: TGTGCCAGCAGCCAAGGACAGACGAACACCGGGGAGCTGTTTTTT
CDR3 length: 15; clone size: NA; J gene: TRBJ2-1; V gene: TRBV7-9; D gene: TRBD1; CDR3 protein: CASSLRDREGNEQFF; CDR3 DNA: TGTGCCAGCAGCTTACGGGACAGGGAAGGGAATGAGCAGTTCTTC
CDR3 length: 13; clone size: NA; J gene: TRBJ1-1; V gene: TRBV6-5; D gene: NA; CDR3 protein: CASSRGGLTEAFF; CDR3 DNA: TGTGCCTCCAGCAGGGGTGGTTTGACTGAAGCTTTCTTT
CDR3 length: 12; clone size: NA; J gene: TRBJ2-7; V gene: TRBV2; D gene: NA; CDR3 protein: CASMPDREEQYF; CDR3 DNA: TGTGCCAGCATGCCCGACAGAGAGGAGCAGTACTTC
CDR3 length: 13; clone size: NA; J gene: TRBJ1-1; V gene: TRBV5-6; D gene: TRBD1; CDR3 protein: CASSFLGGSEAFF; CDR3 DNA: TGTGCCAGCAGCTTCTTAGGGGGCTCAGAAGCTTTCTTT
CDR3 length: 15; clone size: NA; J gene: TRBJ2-7; V gene: TRBV9; D gene: TRBD1; CDR3 protein: CASSMGQGGFYEQYF; CDR3 DNA: TGTGCCAGCAGCATGGGACAGGGGGGTTTCTACGAGCAGTACTTC
CDR3 length: 15; clone size: NA; J gene: TRBJ2-3; V gene: TRBV5-6; D gene: NA; CDR3 protein: CASSARPENTDTQYF; CDR3 DNA: TGTGCCAGCAGCGCCCGACCGGAGAACACAGATACGCAGTATTTT
CDR3 length: 15; clone size: few; J gene: TRBJ1-2; V gene: TRBV6-6; D gene: TRBD1; CDR3 protein: CASSYVQGADDGYTF; CDR3 DNA: TGTGCCAGCAGTTATGTTCAGGGGGCGGATGATGGCTACACCTTC
CDR3 length: 16; clone size: NA; J gene: TRBJ1-6; V gene: TRBV5-1; D gene: NA; CDR3 protein: CASSEPGRGENSPLHF; CDR3 DNA: TGCGCCAGCAGCGAACCGGGGAGGGGTGAAAATTCACCCCTCCACTTT
CDR3 length: 20; clone size: NA; J gene: TRBJ2-3; V gene: TRBV18; D gene: TRBD2; CDR3 protein: CASSPPTGLAGGPPADTQYF; CDR3 DNA: TGTGCCAGCTCACCACCCACGGGACTAGCGGGGGGGCCTCCCGCAGATACGCAGTATTTT
CDR3 length: 14; clone size: NA; J gene: TRBJ2-5; V gene: TRBV18; D gene: TRBD1; CDR3 protein: CASSQDRGGETQYF; CDR3 DNA: TGTGCCAGCTCACAGGACAGGGGAGGAGAGACCCAGTACTTC
CDR3 length: 16; clone size: NA; J gene: TRBJ2-1; V gene: TRBV7-2; D gene: TRBD2; CDR3 protein: CASSPRGDGSYNEQFF; CDR3 DNA: TGTGCCAGCAGCCCCCGGGGGGACGGATCCTACAATGAGCAGTTCTTC
CDR3 length: 15; clone size: NA; J gene: TRBJ1-2; V gene: TRBV20-1; D gene: TRBD1; CDR3 protein: CSASSGRGQYYGYTF; CDR3 DNA: TGCAGTGCTAGTTCGGGCAGGGGGCAATACTATGGCTACACCTTC
CDR3 length: 13; clone size: NA; J gene: TRBJ1-3; V gene: TRBV15; D gene: NA; CDR3 protein: CATSANSGNTIYF; CDR3 DNA: TGTGCCACCAGCGCTAACTCTGGAAACACCATATATTTT
CDR3 length: 13; clone size: NA; J gene: TRBJ1-2; V gene: TRBV3-1/TRBV3-2; D gene: NA; CDR3 protein: CASSQASEYGYTF; CDR3 DNA: TGTGCCAGCAGCCAAGCGTCAGAATATGGCTACACCTTC
CDR3 length: 16; clone size: NA; J gene: TRBJ1-5; V gene: TRBV21-1; D gene: NA; CDR3 protein: CASSTRTGNGNQPQHF; CDR3 DNA: TGTGCCAGCAGCACCCGGACAGGTAACGGCAATCAGCCCCAGCATTTT
CDR3 length: 13; clone size: NA; J gene: TRBJ2-2; V gene: TRBV7-3; D gene: NA; CDR3 protein: CASSPSGRSALFF; CDR3 DNA: TGTGCCAGCAGCCCGTCGGGGAGGTCGGCGCTGTTTTTT
CDR3 length: 15; clone size: NA; J gene: TRBJ2-1; V gene: TRBV5-1; D gene: NA; CDR3 protein: CASSSSGRSYNEQFF; CDR3 DNA: TGCGCCAGCAGCTCCAGCGGACGCTCCTACAATGAGCAGTTCTTC
CDR3 length: 17; clone size: NA; J gene: TRBJ2-3; V gene: TRBV4-1; D gene: TRBD2; CDR3 protein: CASSLSRGGAGGDTQYF; CDR3 DNA: TGCGCCAGCAGCCTTTCACGGGGGGGCGCCGGGGGAGATACGCAGTATTTT
CDR3 length: 15; clone size: NA; J gene: TRBJ2-7; V gene: TRBV6-5; D gene: TRBD2; CDR3 protein: CASTRLAGATYEQYF; CDR3 DNA: TGTGCCAGCACCCGACTAGCGGGGGCTACCTACGAGCAGTACTTC
CDR3 length: 15; clone size: NA; J gene: TRBJ2-3; V gene: TRBV7-2; D gene: NA; CDR3 protein: CASSSLWVGGATQYF; CDR3 DNA: TGTGCCAGCAGCTCACTATGGGTAGGCGGGGCCACGCAGTATTTT
CDR3 length: 17; clone size: NA; J gene: TRBJ2-7; V gene: TRBV5-6; D gene: TRBD1; CDR3 protein: CASSSRWGQASSYEQYF; CDR3 DNA: TGTGCCAGCAGCTCACGCTGGGGACAGGCGAGCTCCTACGAGCAGTACTTC
CDR3 length: 12; clone size: NA; J gene: TRBJ1-1; V gene: TRBV10-3; D gene: NA; CDR3 protein: CATGTGLTEAFF; CDR3 DNA: TGTGCCACCGGTACAGGGCTCACTGAAGCTTTCTTT
CDR3 length: 15; clone size: NA; J gene: TRBJ2-5; V gene: TRBV7-6; D gene: TRBD1; CDR3 protein: CASSLRTGGAETQYF; CDR3 DNA: TGTGCCAGCAGCTTACGGACAGGGGGCGCGGAGACCCAGTACTTC
CDR3 length: 13; clone size: NA; J gene: TRBJ1-2; V gene: TRBV12-3/TRBV12-4; D gene: TRBD1; CDR3 protein: CASRNQGAGGYTF; CDR3 DNA: TGTGCCAGCAGAAACCAGGGGGCCGGTGGCTACACCTTC
CDR3 length: 13; clone size: NA; J gene: TRBJ1-2; V gene: TRBV7-2; D gene: NA; CDR3 protein: CASSYLGGYGYTF; CDR3 DNA: TGTGCCAGCAGCTACCTAGGGGGCTATGGCTACACCTTC
CDR3 length: 13; clone size: NA; J gene: TRBJ1-5; V gene: TRBV30; D gene: NA; CDR3 protein: CAWSVTRDQPQHF; CDR3 DNA: TGTGCCTGGAGTGTTACTCGGGATCAGCCCCAGCATTTT